The next 6 T cell receptor beta chains were all read from a single sample in a study of PD-1 blockade in classical Hodgkin lymphoma. This table comes from immunoSEQ multiplex PCR, and its TCRdb copy is limited to in-frame clones, with some not included. The sample consists of about 25,000 clones, about 93% of them appearing once. Time point described: newly diagnosed, previously untreated cHL patient sample. The specimen was peripheral blood mononuclear cells (PBMCs). These receptors were obtained from a human donor with classical Hodgkin lymphoma.

The genes are TRBV7-9 and TRBJ2-1, with D uncertain. The germline V gene encodes CDR1 SEHNR and CDR2 FQNEAQ (reference sequence). Trimming removed 2 bases from V and 8 bases from J, with 19 bases in between. The CDR3 runs to 16 residues. The CDR3 reads CASSLLGRRSGDEQFF. The CDR3 nucleotides are TGTGCCAGCAGCTTATTAGGGCGGCGGTCGGGCGATGAGCAGTTCTTC.

The chain couples TRBV23-1 to TRBJ2-1, with 14 bases fitting TRBD2. TRBV23-1 falls under the ORF class, with uncertain function. The CDR3 extends over 20 amino acids. With 7 bases clipped from V and 1 base from J, the junction kept 15 bases outside the gene matches. The CDR3 sequence: CASNHNRLAGGPMSYNEQFF. CDR3 DNA sequence: TGCGCCAGCAACCATAACCGACTAGCGGGAGGGCCGATGTCCTACAATGAGCAGTTCTTC.

In nucleotides, the CDR3 is TGCGCCAGCAGTGATGGGGAGGGAAGCGAGCAGTACTTC. Translated, it gives CASSDGEGSEQYF. The rearrangement uses TRBV10-1 and TRBJ2-7; 7 nucleotides align to TRBD2. Germline CDR1 and CDR2: WNHNN and SYGVQD (reference sequence). With V trimmed by 3 bases and J by 6 bases, 5 bases remained unmatched. The length of the CDR3 is 13 residues.

The chain uses TRBV30 and TRBJ1-4, with 7 bases identical to TRBD1. CDR1 and CDR2 from the germline V gene are GTSNPN and SVGIG (reference sequence). The CDR3 is made up of 12 amino acids. The V and J ends lost 7 bases and 12 bases, in that order; junction bases with no gene match: 11. In DNA form, the CDR3 reads TGTGCCTACCGGGACAGTCGAAGTGAACTGTTTTTT. Protein: CAYRDSRSELFF.

This chain links TRBV7-2 with TRBJ1-2; a possible D gene is TRBD1 (5 bases). Trimming removed 5 bases from V and 4 bases from J, with 8 bases in between. The CDR3 is 12 amino acids. Germline loops: CDR1 SGHTA, CDR2 FQGNSA. This CDR3 is CASSLDSYGYTF. The DNA for the CDR3 is TGTGCCAGCAGCCTAGACAGCTATGGCTACACCTTC.

This clone was recorded once. The CDR3 reads CASSPRQGRSQHGTEAFF. In nucleotides, the CDR3 is TGTGCCAGCAGCCCTCGACAGGGTCGGTCTCAACATGGTACTGAAGCTTTCTTT. The chain carries TRBV4-2 and TRBJ1-1; 7 bases line up with TRBD1. The CDR3 has 18 residues. V lost 4 bases, J lost 5 bases, and 19 bases stayed unmatched. Germline CDR1 reads LGHNA; CDR2 reads YNFKEQ.